This entry describes one T cell receptor (beta chain). No antigen is known for it. TCRdb re-derived calls from the reads in MiXCR, one entry per CDR3 protein. The sample lists more than 95,000 distinct CDR3 sequences, over 30% occurring once. This sample stems from a study of T cell repertoires in cytomegalovirus infection. Study in general: Based on public TCR beta signatures, there were indications of CMV infection and of a matching HLA type. Study-wide results and caveats: Ex vivo responses were dominated by HLA-C-restricted CMV-specific TCR beta clonotypes.

CDR3 length: 14 amino acids. V was shortened by 3 bases and J by 5 bases, with 10 bases between the two germline ends. The TCR comes from a human donor in good health (CMV status not recorded). Some clones in this sample may be carry-over from other donors' samples. The material was CD8+ T cells from cultured PBMCs, obtained from culture after CMV antigen stimulation. The rearrangement uses TRBV12-3 or TRBV12-4 and TRBJ1-4, with D tentatively TRBD1 (5 bases). Here the CDR3 reads CASSLRGINEKLFF. DNA for the CDR3: TGTGCCAGCAGTTTGAGGGGTATAAATGAAAAACTGTTTTTT.